This T cell receptor beta chain was documented in a study of OX40 agonist ivuxolimab in advanced cancers. On the study more broadly: Patient treatment consisted of intravenous ivuxolimab administration every 2 weeks at 0.01 to 10 mg/kg.

Some clones are missing from TCRdb's copy, which holds only in-frame ones; the method was immunoSEQ multiplex PCR. Of 37,000 or so clones listed, more than 85% are singletons. Deletions cut 2 bases from V and 2 bases from J, with 16 bases between. The V gene's germline CDR1 is SGHAT and CDR2 FQNNGV. The CDR3 totals 16 residues. The input for sequencing was CD4+ or CD8+ T cells sorted from blood, taken in a trial of the OX40 agonist ivuxolimab. The genes are TRBV11-2 and TRBJ2-7; D possibly corresponds to TRBD1 (5 bases). The sequence derives from an adult with an advanced solid tumor such as melanoma, head and neck, liver or kidney cancer. CDR3 in DNA: TGTGCCAGCAGCTTAAGTCCTACCTCGACAGCCTACGAGCAGTACTTC. Amino acid sequence: CASSLSPTSTAYEQYF.